Sequencing of this T cell receptor beta chain was carried out in a study of blood T cells in healthy people across ages. PCR was performed a second time for roughly 6 to 12 cycles using a sample-barcoded 5' primer and a J-beta primer mix. TCRdb ran MiXCR on the 5' RACE reads and lists one entry per CDR3 protein. The table shows roughly 1,500,000 distinct CDR3 sequences, with approximately 38% occurring only once. CDR1 MNHNS and CDR2 SASEGT come from the germline V gene. Unmatched junction bases numbered 12, after V lost 6 bases and J lost 5 bases. This CDR3 contains 16 residues. The chain uses TRBV6-1 and TRBJ1-4; 7 nucleotides match TRBD1. The sequencing sample was made of blood. The TCR sequence derives from a woman aged 18-29 years in good health. The CDR3 DNA reads TGTGCCAGCAGCGAATTTAGGACAGGCGGGAATGAAAAACTGTTTTTT. It encodes CASSEFRTGGNEKLFF.